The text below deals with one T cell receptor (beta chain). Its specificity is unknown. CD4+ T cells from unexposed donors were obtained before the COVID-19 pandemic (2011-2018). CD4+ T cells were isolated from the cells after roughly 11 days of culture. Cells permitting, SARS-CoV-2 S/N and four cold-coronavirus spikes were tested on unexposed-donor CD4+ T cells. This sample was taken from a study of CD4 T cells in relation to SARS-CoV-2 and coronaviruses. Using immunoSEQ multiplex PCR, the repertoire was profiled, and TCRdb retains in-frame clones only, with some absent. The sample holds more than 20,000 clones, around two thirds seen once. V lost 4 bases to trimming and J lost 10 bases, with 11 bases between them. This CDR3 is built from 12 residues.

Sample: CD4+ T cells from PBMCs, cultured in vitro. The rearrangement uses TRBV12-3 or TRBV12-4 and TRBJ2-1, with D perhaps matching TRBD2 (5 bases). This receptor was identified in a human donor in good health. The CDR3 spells CASSSERKEQFF. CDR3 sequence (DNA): TGTGCCAGCAGTTCGGAGCGGAAGGAGCAGTTCTTC.